A single sample is the source of the 31 T cell receptor beta chains below, sequenced in a study of blood T cell repertoires in COVID-19. Data came from immunoSEQ multiplex PCR; TCRdb stores just in-frame clones and leaves some out. The table shows 390,000 or so clones, with 80% to 90% occurring only once. Sequencing was performed on PBMCs or T cells enriched from blood (not recorded which). Source of these receptors: a man aged 18 to 35 who had recovered from COVID-19.

This chain connects TRBV28 to TRBJ1-3; D call uncertain. Germline V gene data show CDR1 as MDHEN and CDR2 as SYDVKM. Trimming removed 5 bases at V and 8 bases at J, with 13 bases between. CDR3 length: 13 amino acids. This CDR3 is CASSTPPSYTIYF. DNA for the CDR3: TGTGCCAGCAGTACACCGCCCAGTTACACCATATATTTT.

This chain connects TRBV30 to TRBJ2-5, with a tentative D call TRBD1 (6 bases). The CDR3 is 15 residues long. Germline values: CDR1 GTSNPN, CDR2 SVGIG (reference sequence). Trimming left V 1 base short and J 0 bases short, with 12 bases between. The CDR3 sequence: CAWSARQGNQETQYF. The CDR3 nucleotides read TGTGCCTGGAGTGCTAGGCAGGGGAACCAAGAGACCCAGTACTTC.

The chain combines TRBV7-9 with TRBJ2-1; D gene uncertain. The germline CDR1 and CDR2 sequences are SEHNR and FQNEAQ (reference sequence). Trimming removed 3 bases at V and 0 bases at J, with 21 bases between. The CDR3 is 19 residues long. In DNA, the CDR3 is TGTGCCAGCAGCTTCCCAAATCGGGTGGCGGAGAGCTCCTACAATGAGCAGTTCTTC. This sequence encodes CASSFPNRVAESSYNEQFF.

The chain links TRBV6-2 or TRBV6-3 to TRBJ2-1, with 7 bases identical to TRBD2. The germline V gene encodes CDR1 MNHEY and CDR2 SVGEGT. V shed 4 bases, J shed 4 bases, and the junction held 16 bases outside the gene matches. The CDR3 runs to 18 residues. The CDR3 DNA is TGTGCCAGCAGTTCAGGCCGGTTGCGGGGGACCCTTTACAATGAGCAGTTCTTC. Protein sequence: CASSSGRLRGTLYNEQFF.

V usage is TRBV6-5 and J usage is TRBJ2-1; D may be TRBD1 (6 bases). Trimming took 5 bases from V and 0 from J, leaving 11 bases between them. The CDR3 runs to 15 residues. Germline CDR1 and CDR2: MNHEY and SVGAGI. CDR3 sequence: CASSPTGNSYNEQFF. CDR3 sequence (DNA): TGTGCCAGCAGTCCCACAGGGAACTCCTACAATGAGCAGTTCTTC.

Comments on this clone: At one of its ends the junction is not consistent with the germline gene, which may arise from a read error. This chain connects TRBV6-4 to TRBJ1-2; TRBD1 aligns across 8 bases. The germline gives CDR1 MRHNA, CDR2 SNTAGT. The CDR3 covers 16 residues. The CDR3, as DNA: TGTGCCAGCAGCGAAGGGACAGGTTCTACCCTGTATGGTTACACCTTC. It is translated as CASSEGTGSTLYGYTF.

The rearrangement joins TRBV9 to TRBJ2-1; 12 bases line up with TRBD2. The CDR3 sequence is 15 residues long. Germline V gene sequence: CDR1 SGDLS, CDR2 YYNGEE. Trimming at V came to 3 bases and at J to 6 bases, leaving 4 bases not matched to a gene. The CDR3 DNA reads TGTGCCAGCAGCGCTAGCGGGGGGGCACCCAATGAGCAGTTCTTC. Its translation is CASSASGGAPNEQFF.

This clone was detected only once. The V call is TRBV6-5, the J call TRBJ2-2; 8 positions match TRBD2. The CDR3 extends over 15 amino acids. The ends lost 6 bases at V and 0 bases at J; junction bases unmatched: 3. Germline V lookup: CDR1 MNHEY, CDR2 SVGAGI. DNA for the CDR3: TGTGCCAGCAGGAACGGGGGGGCGAACACCGGGGAGCTGTTTTTT. The encoded protein is CASRNGGANTGELFF.

This chain connects TRBV24-1 to TRBJ1-2; no reliable D call. The germline gives CDR1 KGHDR, CDR2 SFDVKD. V was clipped by 4 bases and J by 1 base, with 9 bases between them. This CDR3 contains 14 residues. The CDR3 DNA reads as TGTGCCACCAGTGAAGCGGAGCGTAACTATGGCTACACCTTC. Its protein product is CATSEAERNYGYTF.

V usage is TRBV15 and J usage is TRBJ2-1, with D unclear. The CDR3 contains 13 residues. The V and J ends lost 5 bases and 13 bases respectively, with 18 bases between them. In germline, CDR1 is LNHNV, CDR2 YYDKDF (reference sequence). The CDR3 region is CATSEIRLSSQFF. The CDR3, as DNA: TGTGCCACCAGCGAAATAAGACTCAGCAGCCAGTTCTTC.

The chain is built from TRBV27 and TRBJ2-5; TRBD1 matches at 7 bases. Looked up from germline, CDR1 is MNHEY and CDR2 is SMNVEV (reference sequence). This CDR3 region has 15 residues. The V and J ends lost 5 bases and 5 bases, in that order; junction bases with no gene match: 11. The CDR3 here is CASSMRTGMGETQYF. In DNA, the CDR3 is TGTGCCAGCAGTATGAGGACAGGAATGGGGGAGACCCAGTACTTC.

The V and J genes are TRBV5-1 and TRBJ1-4; D is undetermined. V was shortened by 1 base and J by 2 bases, with 9 bases between the two germline ends. The CDR3 has 15 amino acids. Germline values: CDR1 SGHRS, CDR2 YFSETQ. The CDR3 loop reads CASSLSGITNEKLFF. The CDR3 DNA follows: TGCGCCAGCAGCTTGTCGGGGATCACTAATGAAAAACTGTTTTTT.

This clone was counted a single time. V is TRBV7-9 and J is TRBJ2-3; the D is unclear. Trimming took 5 bases from V and 6 from J, leaving 12 bases between them. This CDR3 spans 13 amino acids. Germline V gives CDR1 SEHNR, CDR2 FQNEAQ (reference sequence). For the CDR3, the DNA is TGTGCCAGCAGCGCCCTGACTGGGGATACGCAGTATTTT. This encodes CASSALTGDTQYF.

The genes are TRBV3-1 (or the pseudogene TRBV3-2) and TRBJ2-7; the match to TRBD1 covers 9 bases. The CDR3 runs 14 residues. Germline CDR1 LGHDT, CDR2 YNNKEL (reference sequence). V gave up 5 bases and J gave up 5 bases; unmatched junction bases: 7. The CDR3 bases are TGTGCCAGCAGCTGGGGGACAGGGAGCCACGAGCAGTACTTC. Encoded protein: CASSWGTGSHEQYF.

The chain is built from TRBV19 and TRBJ1-1; 11 nucleotides line up with TRBD1. Trimming removed 5 bases from V and 4 bases from J; junction bases left unmatched: 3. The CDR3 length is 14 residues. Germline CDR1 reads LNHDA; CDR2 reads SQIVND (reference sequence). DNA of the CDR3: TGTGCCAGTAGTGCCGGGACAGGGGGCACTGAAGCTTTCTTT. Amino acid sequence: CASSAGTGGTEAFF.

The chain recombines TRBV4-1 with TRBJ1-2; no reliable D call. Trimming stripped 1 base from V and 6 bases from J, with 15 bases between. The CDR3 has 15 residues. Germline CDR1 and CDR2: MGHRA and YSYEKL. CDR3 nucleotide sequence: TGCGCCAGCAGCCAAGGCCCGGTTAGGAGGGATGGCTACACCTTC. It yields the protein CASSQGPVRRDGYTF.

The genes are TRBV5-1 and TRBJ2-5; 13 bases map to TRBD2. The CDR3 consists of 18 residues. The germline CDR1 and CDR2 sequences are SGHRS and YFSETQ. After removal of 3 bases from V and 4 bases from J, the junction contained 12 bases not matched to a gene. In DNA form, the CDR3 reads TGCGCCAGCAGCTACGGGACTAGCGGGACGAAGGTGCGAGAGACCCAGTACTTC. Translating it yields CASSYGTSGTKVRETQYF. The variable domain in full, with the rest retrieved from reference TRBV5-1 and TRBJ2-5, is KAGVTQTPRYLIKTRGQQVTLSCSPISGHRSVSWYQQTPGQGLQFLFEYFSETQRNKGNFPGRFSGRQFSNSRSEMNVSTLELGDSALYLCASSYGTSGTKVRETQYFGPGTRLLVL.

V gene TRBV30 combines with J gene TRBJ2-2; TRBD1 matches at 7 bases. The length of the CDR3 is 15 residues. From germline, CDR1 is GTSNPN and CDR2 SVGIG (reference sequence). V shed 7 bases, J shed 1 base, and the junction held 9 bases outside the gene matches. The CDR3 region has the DNA TGTGCCTCCGGGACAGTTCTTTTGAACACCGGGGAGCTGTTTTTT. It yields the protein CASGTVLLNTGELFF. The whole variable domain, filled in from reference TRBV30 and TRBJ2-2, reads SQTIHQWPATLVQPVGSPLSLECTVEGTSNPNLYWYRQAAGRGLQLLFYSVGIGQISSEVPQNLSASRPQDRQFILSSKKLLLSDSGFYLCASGTVLLNTGELFFGEGSRLTVL.

This clone was counted once. The chain couples TRBV3-1 (or the pseudogene TRBV3-2) to TRBJ1-1; D is uncertain. V was cut by 6 bases and J by 0 bases, with 11 bases left in between. Germline V gene sequence: CDR1 LGHDT, CDR2 YNNKEL (reference sequence). The CDR3 spans 14 residues. CDR3 region: CASSFQEMNTEAFF. Here the CDR3 DNA reads TGTGCCAGCAGTTTTCAGGAAATGAACACTGAAGCTTTCTTT.

The rearrangement links TRBV18 to TRBJ2-1; 7 nucleotides match TRBD1. CDR3 length: 13 residues. V lost 3 bases and J lost 6; bases outside the gene matches: 2. The germline gives CDR1 KGHSH, CDR2 LQKENI. The CDR3 loop reads CASSPGQINEQFF. Written as DNA, the CDR3 is TGTGCCAGCTCACCGGGACAGATCAATGAGCAGTTCTTC.

The chain is built from TRBV2 and TRBJ2-7; D may be TRBD1 (6 bases). The CDR3 has 14 amino acids. CDR1 is SNHLY, CDR2 FYNNEI, per germline. Trimming pared 5 bases from V and 5 bases from J, leaving 16 bases between. In DNA, the CDR3 is TGTGCCAGCAGTATTTTATACAGGGACGACGAGCAGTACTTC. Translating it yields CASSILYRDDEQYF.

V usage is TRBV3-1 (or the pseudogene TRBV3-2) and J usage is TRBJ2-5; TRBD2 matches 9 bases. After removal of 0 bases from V and 9 bases from J, the junction contained 11 bases not matched to a gene. Germline V gene lookup returns CDR1 LGHDT and CDR2 YNNKEL (reference sequence). The CDR3 is made up of 16 amino acids. As DNA, the CDR3 is TGTGCCAGCAGCCAAGAAAAGCGGGGGGCTCCCATGGCCCAGTACTTC. The encoded protein is CASSQEKRGAPMAQYF.

The chain employs TRBV4-1 and TRBJ1-5; the D is unclear. This CDR3 contains 14 residues. The V gene lost 1 base and the J gene lost 2 bases, with 6 bases spanning the gap. Germline V gene data show CDR1 as MGHRA and CDR2 as YSYEKL. This chain's CDR3 is CASSQVSGNQPQHF. CDR3 bases: TGCGCCAGCAGCCAAGTTAGTGGCAATCAGCCCCAGCATTTT.

V and J are TRBV7-2 and TRBJ1-3, with D tentatively TRBD1 (6 bases). The CDR3 length is 16 residues. Germline values: CDR1 SGHTA, CDR2 FQGNSA. V lost 3 bases, J lost 2 bases, and 14 bases lay in between. The CDR3 coding sequence is TGTGCCAGCAGCTTCCTCAGGGGAGTACCTGGAAACACCATATATTTT. Its protein product is CASSFLRGVPGNTIYF.

The chain has TRBV6-5 and TRBJ1-2; TRBD1 agrees at 11 bases. The CDR3 has 14 amino acids. Trimming cost V 3 bases and J 8 bases; bases outside gene matches: 5. The germline V gene encodes CDR1 MNHEY and CDR2 SVGAGI. The CDR3 loop reads CASSYGQGALGYTF. CDR3 sequence (DNA): TGTGCCAGCAGTTATGGACAGGGGGCCTTGGGCTACACCTTC.

Only one count was recorded for this clone. V is TRBV19 and J is TRBJ1-2; D may be TRBD1 (6 bases). Germline V gene sequence: CDR1 LNHDA, CDR2 SQIVND (reference sequence). V gave up 6 bases and J gave up 1 base, with 21 bases separating them. The CDR3 runs 17 residues. CDR3 nucleotide sequence: TGTGCCAGTAGACACCCCTTGGGGACACTACTTAACTATGGCTACACCTTC. Translation: CASRHPLGTLLNYGYTF. The entire variable domain, with the rest obtained from reference TRBV19 and TRBJ1-2, is as follows: DGGITQSPKYLFRKEGQNVTLSCEQNLNHDAMYWYRQDPGQGLRLIYYSQIVNDFQKGDIAEGYSVSREKKESFPLTVTSAQKNPTAFYLCASRHPLGTLLNYGYTFGSGTRLTVV.

CDR3 protein: CASSYSAGNTEAFF. The CDR3 DNA reads TGTGCCAGCAGTTACTCAGCGGGGAACACTGAAGCTTTCTTT. The V gene is TRBV6-5, the J gene TRBJ1-1; D ambiguous. This CDR3 region has 14 residues. V lost 0 bases, J lost 1 base, and 6 bases lay in between. Germline V lookup: CDR1 MNHEY, CDR2 SVGAGI.

This clone was observed a handful of times. CDR3 protein: CASSPRQGSSYNSPLHF. CDR3 sequence (DNA): TGTGCCAGCAGTCCCCGACAGGGTAGCTCCTATAATTCACCCCTCCACTTT. This chain links TRBV28 with TRBJ1-6; 7 bases align to TRBD1. This CDR3 region has 17 residues. The germline gives CDR1 MDHEN, CDR2 SYDVKM. The V and J ends lost 5 bases and 0 bases, in that order; junction bases with no gene match: 7.

The gene calls are TRBV4-1 and TRBJ1-5; TRBD1 is a possible D gene (6 bases). The germline V gene has CDR1 MGHRA and CDR2 YSYEKL. V lost 5 bases and J lost 4, with 12 bases in between. The CDR3 spans 14 residues. DNA for the CDR3: TGCGCCAGCAGCTCCGGGACACCTAATCAGCCCCAGCATTTT. Protein product: CASSSGTPNQPQHF.

This chain uses TRBV2 with TRBJ2-1, with a weak D call TRBD2 (13 bases). CDR3 length equals 19 residues. The germline V gene encodes CDR1 SNHLY and CDR2 FYNNEI. V lost 6 bases, J lost 7 bases, and 31 bases lay in between. Here the CDR3 reads CASSRDRGRLAGGDNEQFF. The CDR3 DNA follows: TGTGCCAGCAGCCGGGACAGGGGGCGACTAGCGGGAGGTGATAATGAGCAGTTCTTC.

This clone has more than one count but fewer than ten. V usage is TRBV6-5 and J usage is TRBJ1-2; D ambiguous. Trimming stripped 2 bases from V and 4 bases from J, with 14 bases between. Germline V lookup: CDR1 MNHEY, CDR2 SVGAGI. The CDR3 runs to 15 residues. The CDR3: CASSYQTGGIYGYTF. CDR3 nucleotides: TGTGCCAGCAGTTACCAAACCGGAGGCATCTATGGCTACACCTTC.